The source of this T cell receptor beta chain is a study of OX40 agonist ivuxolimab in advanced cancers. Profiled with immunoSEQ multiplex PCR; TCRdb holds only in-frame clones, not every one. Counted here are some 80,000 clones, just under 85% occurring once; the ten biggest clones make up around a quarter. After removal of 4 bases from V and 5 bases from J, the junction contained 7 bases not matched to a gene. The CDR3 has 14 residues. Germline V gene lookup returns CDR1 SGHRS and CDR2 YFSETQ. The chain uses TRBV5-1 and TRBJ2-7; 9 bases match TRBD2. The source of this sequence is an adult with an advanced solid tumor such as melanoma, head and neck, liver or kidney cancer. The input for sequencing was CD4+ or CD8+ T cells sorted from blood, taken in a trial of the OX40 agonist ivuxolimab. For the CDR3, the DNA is TGCGCCAGCAGCCGCGGGGGGGCCGAGGACGAGCAGTACTTC. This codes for CASSRGGAEDEQYF.